This T cell receptor (beta chain) emerged from a study of early T cells in non-severe SARS-CoV-2 infection. Across the whole study: Bulk RNA isolated from unsorted whole blood underwent sequencing; chains were not paired.

Germline CDR1 reads LGHDT; CDR2 reads YNNKEL (reference sequence). V was trimmed by 4 bases and J by 1 base, leaving 11 bases between them. The CDR3 spans 14 residues. The study's findings and limits: Private and CD4 specificities were missed by VDJdb matching, skewed to anti-spike CD8.

Individual cDNA molecules received unique molecular identifiers during library preparation. TCRdb used MiXCR to reprocess the 5' RACE reads, holding one entry per CDR3 protein. The profile shows around 110,000 distinct CDR3 sequences, 11% of them singletons. Regarding this clonotype: What it binds is unknown.

Sample: whole blood. The receptor's source is an adult who was a healthcare worker with PCR-confirmed SARS-CoV-2 infection or an uninfected control (not recorded which). V usage is TRBV3-1 and J usage is TRBJ2-7, with D tentatively TRBD1 (6 bases). This chain's CDR3 is CASSPSGQSYEQYF. In DNA form, the CDR3 reads TGTGCCAGCAGCCCTTCGGGACAATCCTACGAGCAGTACTTC.